The T cell receptor (beta chain) described here comes from a study of blood T cells in healthy people across ages. The use of a sample-barcoded 5' primer and a J-beta primer mix characterized a second PCR of roughly 6 to 11 cycles. Sequencing yielded, for each sample, at least 2.5 million paired-end reads carrying CDR3. TCRdb called the 5' RACE reads again in MiXCR, with one record for every CDR3 protein. This table holds 700,000 to 900,000 distinct CDR3 sequences, roughly 26% found once. V was pared by 5 bases and J by 5 bases, with 11 bases of the junction left unmatched. This CDR3 spans 15 amino acids. These data also formed part of another study, on T cells of mothers and their children. That report notes: Mothers gave over 8.5 million TCR beta CDR3 reads each, and children about 3 million each.

The J gene is TRBJ2-5, the V gene TRBV12-3 or TRBV12-4; the match to TRBD1 covers 7 bases. The source material was blood. The sequence derives from a boy between 10 and 17 years old in good health. CDR3 region: CASSDVTGNRETQYF. The DNA of the CDR3 is TGTGCCAGCAGTGACGTGACAGGGAACCGGGAGACCCAGTACTTC.